This entry features one TCR beta chain sequence. Germline CDR1 reads SGHRS; CDR2 reads YFSETQ. Trimming left V 2 bases short and J 0 bases short, with 8 bases between. The CDR3 has 14 residues. Clones were sequenced by immunoSEQ multiplex PCR, and TCRdb holds only the in-frame ones, with some missing. The sample holds 40,000 to 50,000 clones, 80% to 90% seen once. This entry comes from a study of OX40 agonist ivuxolimab in advanced cancers. The sequence was obtained from an adult with an advanced solid tumor such as melanoma, head and neck, liver or kidney cancer. The genes are TRBV5-1 and TRBJ1-1; D unclear. The source was CD4+ or CD8+ T cells sorted from blood, collected in a trial of the OX40 agonist ivuxolimab. The CDR3 nucleotides read TGCGCCAGCAGCTTACAGCCCATGAACACTGAAGCTTTCTTT. As protein: CASSLQPMNTEAFF.